This TCR beta chain is from a study of T cells in localized non-small cell lung cancer. Study-wide points: Overall survival was longer when the density of T cells in the blood was higher. Peak T cell clonality was found in uninvolved adjacent lung, exceeding tumor.

A remark on this clone: Its antigen is as yet unknown.

Repertoires were generated with immunoSEQ multiplex PCR, while TCRdb's copy carries only in-frame clones and drops some. The table shows about 36,000 clones, with approximately 90% occurring only once. The CDR3 totals 14 residues. CDR1 is MDHEN, CDR2 SYDVKM, per germline. V dropped 6 bases and J dropped 7 bases, with 18 bases sitting between them. The chain is built from TRBV28 and TRBJ1-2; possibly TRBD1 for D (6 bases). This specimen consisted of peripheral blood, obtained before any cancer treatment. The source is a woman aged 35 to 70 with stage I lung adenocarcinoma. CDR3 bases: TGTGCCAGCAGCTACCGGGCCCAGGGGCGTGGCTACACCTTC. Protein: CASSYRAQGRGYTF.